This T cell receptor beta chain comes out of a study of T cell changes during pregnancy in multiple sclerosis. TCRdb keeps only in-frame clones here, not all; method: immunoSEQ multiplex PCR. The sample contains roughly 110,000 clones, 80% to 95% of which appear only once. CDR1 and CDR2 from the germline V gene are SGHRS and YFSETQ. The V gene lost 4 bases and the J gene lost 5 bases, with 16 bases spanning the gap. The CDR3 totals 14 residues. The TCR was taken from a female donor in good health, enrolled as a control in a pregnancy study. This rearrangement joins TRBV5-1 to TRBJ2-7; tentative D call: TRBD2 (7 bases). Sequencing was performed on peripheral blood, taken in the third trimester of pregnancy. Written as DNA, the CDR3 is TGCGCCAGCAGCGACCCGGGGGGCGGGAACGAGCAGTACTTC. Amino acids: CASSDPGGGNEQYF.